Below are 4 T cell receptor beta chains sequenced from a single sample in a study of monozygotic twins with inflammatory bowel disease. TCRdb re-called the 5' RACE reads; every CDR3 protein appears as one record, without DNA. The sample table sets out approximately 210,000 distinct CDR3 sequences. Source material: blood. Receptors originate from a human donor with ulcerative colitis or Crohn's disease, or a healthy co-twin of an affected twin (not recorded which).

The CDR3 sequence: CAISVTGGTTRQETQYF. The genes are TRBV10-3 and TRBJ2-5; the D call from TCRdb, TRBD1, cannot be confirmed without DNA. Germline V gives CDR1 ENHRY, CDR2 SYGVKD. This CDR3 comprises 17 residues.

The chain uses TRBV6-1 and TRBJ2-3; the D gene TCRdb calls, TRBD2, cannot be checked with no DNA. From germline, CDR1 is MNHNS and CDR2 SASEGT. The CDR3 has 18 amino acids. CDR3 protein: CASSESIWSGASTDTQYF.

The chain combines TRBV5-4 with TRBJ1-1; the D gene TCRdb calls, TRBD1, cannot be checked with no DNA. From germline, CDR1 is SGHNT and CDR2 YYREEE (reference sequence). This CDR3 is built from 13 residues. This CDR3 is CASSGGRVSEAFF.

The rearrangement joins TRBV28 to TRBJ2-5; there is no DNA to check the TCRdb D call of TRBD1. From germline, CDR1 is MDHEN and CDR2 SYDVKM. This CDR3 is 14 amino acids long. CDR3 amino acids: CASSTGPQRDTQYF. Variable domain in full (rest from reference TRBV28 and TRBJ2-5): DVKVTQSSRYLVKRTGEKVFLECVQDMDHENMFWYRQDPGLGLRLIYFSYDVKMKEKGDIPEGYSVSREKKERFSLILESASTNQTSMYLCASSTGPQRDTQYFGPGTRLLVL.